Listed below are T cell receptor beta chains from one sample, sequenced in a study of OX40 agonist ivuxolimab in advanced cancers. Method: immunoSEQ multiplex PCR; TCRdb's copy keeps in-frame clones and lacks some. Of roughly 50,000 clones listed, approximately 88% are singletons. Source: CD4+ or CD8+ T cells sorted from blood, taken in a trial of the OX40 agonist ivuxolimab. The source is an adult with an advanced solid tumor such as melanoma, head and neck, liver or kidney cancer. Both conserved end residues are part of each CDR3. The order of the fields is D gene, CDR3 length, V gene, J gene, clone size, CDR3 protein, CDR3 DNA. The D gene is left open where the match is weak. Clone sizes are given selectively: once, few, many, or a class where the clone is expanded.

NA	15	TRBV7-9	TRBJ1-4	medium-sized	CASSFSWGINEKLFF	TGTGCCAGCAGCTTTTCATGGGGGATAAATGAAAAACTGTTTTTT
TRBD1	14	TRBV5-1	TRBJ2-7	once	CASSLGDSLYEQYF	TGCGCCAGCAGCTTGGGGGACAGCCTCTACGAGCAGTACTTC
NA	13	TRBV9	TRBJ2-1	few	CASSVEAYNEQFF	TGTGCCAGCAGCGTGGAAGCTTACAATGAGCAGTTCTTC
NA	13	TRBV2	TRBJ2-5	NA	CASEDLLQETQYF	TGTGCCAGCGAGGACTTACTTCAAGAGACCCAGTACTTC
NA	16	TRBV9	TRBJ2-5	NA	CASSVESIGIQETQYF	TGTGCCAGCAGCGTAGAATCTATCGGCATCCAAGAGACCCAGTACTTC
TRBD2	12	TRBV30	TRBJ2-1	NA	CGWGGGNNEQFF	TGTGGCTGGGGCGGGGGGAACAATGAGCAGTTCTTC
TRBD2	16	TRBV9	TRBJ2-1	NA	CASSVVPAGFYNEQFF	TGTGCCAGCAGCGTAGTCCCAGCGGGATTCTACAATGAGCAGTTCTTC
NA	16	TRBV7-2	TRBJ2-3	NA	CASSLARGPPTDTQYF	TGTGCCAGCAGCTTAGCGCGAGGGCCACCCACAGATACGCAGTATTTT
TRBD1	15	TRBV4-2	TRBJ1-1	once	CASSGRQGADTEAFF	TGTGCCAGCAGCGGAAGACAGGGGGCGGACACTGAAGCTTTCTTT
NA	14	TRBV6-5	TRBJ2-5	NA	CASSYSNEQETQYF	TGTGCCAGCAGTTACTCGAACGAACAAGAGACCCAGTACTTC
NA	15	TRBV5-5	TRBJ1-5	NA	CASSLFGNSNQPQHF	TGTGCCAGCAGCTTGTTTGGGAATAGCAATCAGCCCCAGCATTTT
NA	16	TRBV30	TRBJ2-7	NA	CAWRTGTSDQPYEQYF	TGTGCCTGGAGAACCGGGACATCCGACCAACCTTACGAGCAGTACTTC
NA	11	TRBV30	TRBJ2-2	NA	CAWLEAGELFF	TGTGCCTGGCTAGAGGCCGGGGAGCTGTTTTTT
TRBD1	19	TRBV28	TRBJ1-4	NA	CASSPTPGQGAIRDEKLFF	TGTGCCAGCAGTCCAACCCCGGGACAGGGGGCAATTCGAGATGAAAAACTGTTTTTT
TRBD1	14	TRBV7-2	TRBJ1-1	NA	CASSLTGGPTEAFF	TGTGCCAGCAGCTTAACAGGGGGCCCCACTGAAGCTTTCTTT
NA	15	TRBV9	TRBJ1-1	NA	CASSVGGSFNTEAFF	TGTGCCAGCAGCGTAGGAGGAAGTTTCAACACTGAAGCTTTCTTT
NA	13	TRBV6-5	TRBJ1-5	NA	CASTPGGFQPQHF	TGTGCCAGCACCCCAGGAGGGTTCCAGCCCCAGCATTTT
NA	16	TRBV30	TRBJ2-5	NA	CAWTTRDNLVVETQYF	TGTGCCTGGACAACGCGGGACAATCTGGTGGTAGAGACCCAGTACTTC
NA	14	TRBV28	TRBJ1-1	NA	CASSFGAGNTEAFF	TGTGCCAGCAGTTTCGGCGCGGGGAACACTGAAGCTTTCTTT
NA	15	TRBV9	TRBJ1-4	NA	CASSVDGRVHEKLFF	TGTGCCAGCAGCGTAGACGGCAGGGTCCATGAAAAACTGTTTTTT
NA	14	TRBV7-9	TRBJ2-7	many	CASSHRDNAYEQYF	TGTGCCAGCAGTCACCGGGACAATGCCTACGAGCAGTACTTC
NA	13	TRBV27	TRBJ1-5	NA	CASSLSWNQPQHF	TGTGCCAGCAGTTTATCTTGGAACCAGCCCCAGCATTTT
TRBD1	16	TRBV11-2	TRBJ1-2	NA	CASSSTEGQGAGGYTF	TGTGCCAGCAGCTCGACCGAGGGACAGGGGGCGGGTGGCTACACCTTC
TRBD2	17	TRBV27	TRBJ2-5	once	CASSTRFSGGLQETQYF	TGTGCCAGCAGTACCCGGTTTAGCGGGGGCCTTCAAGAGACCCAGTACTTC
TRBD2	15	TRBV6-5	TRBJ2-2	NA	CASSYAGVDTGELFF	TGTGCCAGCAGTTACGCGGGAGTTGACACCGGGGAGCTGTTTTTT
TRBD1	15	TRBV27	TRBJ1-2	NA	CASSLRETGNYGYTF	TGTGCCAGCAGTTTGCGCGAGACAGGGAACTATGGCTACACCTTC
NA	15	TRBV7-6	TRBJ2-5	NA	CASSSYPRDEETQYF	TGTGCCAGCAGCTCCTACCCCCGGGACGAAGAGACCCAGTACTTC
NA	13	TRBV2	TRBJ2-7	few	CASSDRDIYEQYF	TGTGCCAGCAGTGATCGGGACATCTACGAGCAGTACTTC
NA	13	TRBV27	TRBJ1-2	NA	CASSLVPRDGYTF	TGTGCCAGCAGTCTCGTCCCCCGGGATGGCTACACCTTC
NA	14	TRBV10-3	TRBJ1-2	NA	CAISDPGDNYGYTF	TGTGCCATCAGTGACCCGGGAGATAACTATGGCTACACCTTC
TRBD1	14	TRBV10-3	TRBJ1-1	NA	CAIGPAGGRPEAFF	TGTGCCATCGGCCCGGCAGGGGGCCGTCCTGAAGCTTTCTTT
TRBD1	19	TRBV4-3	TRBJ2-6	NA	CASSQDGTGGGSGANVLTF	TGCGCCAGCAGCCAAGATGGGACAGGGGGCGGCTCTGGGGCCAACGTCCTGACTTTC
TRBD1	15	TRBV6-5	TRBJ2-7	NA	CASSYKQGEPYEQYF	TGTGCCAGCAGTTACAAGCAGGGGGAACCCTACGAGCAGTACTTC
TRBD1	15	TRBV5-6	TRBJ1-4	NA	CASSLTGQPREKLFF	TGTGCCAGCAGCCTCACGGGACAGCCTAGGGAAAAACTGTTTTTT
NA	15	TRBV9	TRBJ2-1	NA	CASSVGPYSYNEQFF	TGTGCCAGCAGCGTAGGTCCCTACTCCTACAATGAGCAGTTCTTC
NA	15	TRBV6-5	TRBJ1-1	NA	CASSYSTGLNTEAFF	TGTGCCAGCAGTTACTCCACAGGGTTGAACACTGAAGCTTTCTTT
TRBD2	18	TRBV7-3	TRBJ2-3	once	CASSLVGSLAGELDTQYF	TGTGCCAGCAGCTTAGTCGGGTCACTAGCGGGAGAGTTAGATACGCAGTATTTT
NA	10	TRBV7-9	TRBJ2-5	NA	CASSPREQYF	TGTGCCAGCAGTCCGAGAGAGCAGTACTTC
NA	15	TRBV10-3	TRBJ1-4	NA	CAISEMEGTNEKLFF	TGTGCCATCAGTGAAATGGAAGGGACTAATGAAAAACTGTTTTTT
TRBD1	14	TRBV11-2	TRBJ2-7	NA	CASSLGTGPYEQYF	TGTGCCAGCAGCTTAGGGACAGGCCCCTACGAGCAGTACTTC
TRBD1	15	TRBV5-5	TRBJ1-5	NA	CASSSGQAAHQPQHF	TGTGCCAGCAGCTCCGGACAGGCTGCTCATCAGCCCCAGCATTTT
NA	15	TRBV11-2	TRBJ2-3	NA	CASSLPQGFTDTQYF	TGTGCCAGCAGCTTACCACAGGGTTTCACAGATACGCAGTATTTT
TRBD1	16	TRBV7-9	TRBJ2-4	NA	CASSPSETGAQNIQYF	TGTGCCAGCAGCCCTTCTGAGACAGGGGCCCAAAACATTCAGTACTTC
NA	14	TRBV7-8	TRBJ2-7	NA	CASSGGGGTYEQYF	TGTGCCAGCAGCGGCGGGGGCGGGACCTACGAGCAGTACTTC
NA	12	TRBV10-2	TRBJ1-5	NA	CASSETNQPQHF	TGCGCCAGCAGTGAGACTAATCAGCCCCAGCATTTT
NA	15	TRBV27	TRBJ2-2	NA	CASSYIWGTDGELFF	TGTGCCAGCAGTTACATATGGGGTACGGACGGGGAGCTGTTTTTT
TRBD1	15	TRBV4-1	TRBJ2-1	few	CASSPDRGRRVEQFF	TGCGCCAGCAGCCCGGACAGGGGGCGACGGGTCGAGCAGTTCTTC
NA	14	TRBV27	TRBJ2-7	many	CASSSTPQGYEQYF	TGTGCCAGCAGTTCCACTCCACAGGGCTACGAGCAGTACTTC
TRBD1	15	TRBV7-3	TRBJ2-1	NA	CASSLRDRDYNEQFF	TGTGCCAGCAGCCTCAGGGACAGGGACTACAATGAGCAGTTCTTC
NA	13	TRBV6-5	TRBJ2-3	NA	CASSYSTGNIQYF	TGTGCCAGCAGTTACTCGACTGGGAATATACAGTATTTT
NA	15	TRBV7-6	TRBJ2-7	NA	CASSSGGGTSYEQYF	TGTGCCAGCAGCTCGGGCGGAGGGACTTCCTACGAGCAGTACTTC
TRBD1	17	TRBV7-8	TRBJ1-2	NA	CASSLGTGPLVGYGYTF	TGTGCCAGCAGCCTTGGGACAGGCCCGCTGGTGGGCTATGGCTACACCTTC
TRBD1	14	TRBV27	TRBJ2-7	NA	CASSDRDRSYEQYF	TGTGCCAGCAGTGACCGGGACAGATCCTACGAGCAGTACTTC
NA	11	TRBV5-5	TRBJ2-7	NA	CASGAWGEQYF	TGTGCCAGCGGTGCGTGGGGCGAGCAGTACTTC
NA	14	TRBV13	TRBJ1-2	NA	CASSPRSLDYGYTF	TGTGCCAGCAGCCCTAGAAGCTTGGACTATGGCTACACCTTC
NA	16	TRBV29-1	TRBJ2-7	NA	CSVEDKAETSSYEQYF	TGCAGCGTTGAAGATAAAGCAGAAACGTCCTCCTACGAGCAGTACTTC
NA	13	TRBV28	TRBJ2-7	NA	CASSLRVRAGEYF	TGTGCCAGCAGTTTAAGGGTCAGGGCAGGGGAGTACTTC
NA	16	TRBV4-1	TRBJ1-2	NA	CASSHRRGALNYGYTF	TGCGCCAGCAGCCACCGGAGAGGAGCCCTGAACTATGGCTACACCTTC
NA	17	TRBV4-3	TRBJ1-1	NA	CASSQSAVVSRVTEAFF	TGCGCCAGCAGCCAATCTGCTGTGGTCTCTCGGGTCACTGAAGCTTTCTTT
TRBD1	14	TRBV19	TRBJ1-1	NA	CASSSVRQGWGAFF	TGTGCCAGTAGCTCCGTGAGACAGGGGTGGGGGGCTTTCTTT